This is a list of T cell receptor beta chains from one sample in a study of cytotoxic CD8 clonotypes in ibrutinib-treated CLL. Sequenced by immunoSEQ multiplex PCR; TCRdb stores in-frame clones only, minus some. The data hold under 200,000 clones, with roughly four fifths observed a single time. This material consisted of PBMCs, taken after 24 months of ibrutinib treatment. The receptors were sampled from a human donor with chronic lymphocytic leukemia. The CDR3 runs from the conserved cysteine through the conserved F or W. The D gene is left open where the match is weak. Only part of the rows carry a size: once, few, many, or a class if the clone is expanded.

v_call	clone_size	d_call	j_call	cdr3_nt	cdr3_aa
TRBV7-6	-	TRBD2	TRBJ2-5	TGTGCCAGCAGCCCGCGGACTAGCGGGGGTTTGGAGGAGACCCAGTACTTC	CASSPRTSGGLEETQYF
TRBV15	-	-	TRBJ1-1	TGTGCCACCAGCAGAGTTTCATTGAACACTGAAGCTTTCTTT	CATSRVSLNTEAFF
TRBV9	-	-	TRBJ1-2	TGTGCCAGCAGCGACCAGGTGGGGCGGGATGACTATGGCTACACCTTC	CASSDQVGRDDYGYTF
TRBV7-3	-	-	TRBJ2-1	TGTGCCAGCTCCGGGGGATACAATGAGCAGTTCTTC	CASSGGYNEQFF
TRBV2	-	-	TRBJ2-5	TGTGCCAGCAGTGAAAGACTGGTGGAGACCCAGTACTTC	CASSERLVETQYF
TRBV9	-	-	TRBJ1-1	TGTGCCAGCAGCGCACTATTACCGGGAAACACTGAAGCTTTCTTT	CASSALLPGNTEAFF
TRBV4-1	-	-	TRBJ1-4	TGCGCCAGCAGCCAAGATTCCGGGACACCTAATGAAAAACTGTTTTTT	CASSQDSGTPNEKLFF
TRBV9	-	TRBD2	TRBJ2-3	TGTGCCAGCAGCCTCTCGGGGGGACTTATGGATACGCAGTATTTT	CASSLSGGLMDTQYF
TRBV5-1	-	-	TRBJ1-2	TGCGCCAGCGGCCTACAGGGAGGGAGGTATGGCTACACCTTC	CASGLQGGRYGYTF
TRBV4-1	-	-	TRBJ2-1	TGCGCCAGCAGCCAAGGAGGATCCTACAATGAGCAGTTCTTC	CASSQGGSYNEQFF
TRBV7-6	-	-	TRBJ2-7	TGTGCCAGCAGCTTAGGGACAGCGGGCTCCTACGAGCAGTACTTC	CASSLGTAGSYEQYF
TRBV27	-	-	TRBJ1-4	TGTGCCAGCAGTCCGCTAATTGGGGGAGACAATGAAAAACTGTTTTTT	CASSPLIGGDNEKLFF
TRBV5-1	-	TRBD1	TRBJ2-2	TGCGCCAGCATGTGGACAGGGAACACCGGGGAGCTGTTTTTT	CASMWTGNTGELFF
TRBV6-1	-	-	TRBJ1-2	TGTGCCAGCAGGTGGGGTGATGGCTACACCTTC	CASRWGDGYTF
TRBV6-6	-	-	TRBJ1-1	TGTGCCAGCAGAACAGAGGACACTGAAGCTTTCTTT	CASRTEDTEAFF
TRBV28	-	-	TRBJ2-1	TGTGCCAGTGTGCAGGCTGGCTCCTACAATGAGCAGTTCTTC	CASVQAGSYNEQFF
TRBV7-9	few	-	TRBJ2-7	TGTGCCAGCAGCCCGTGGGGGCAGGGCTACGAGCAGTACTTC	CASSPWGQGYEQYF
TRBV2	-	TRBD1	TRBJ1-6	TGTGCCAGCAGCACGGGGCAGGGGGTGGGGAATTCACCCCTCCACTTT	CASSTGQGVGNSPLHF
TRBV19	few	-	TRBJ1-2	TGTGCCAGTAGTAGGCGGCAGGACAACTATGGCTACACCTTC	CASSRRQDNYGYTF
TRBV7-3	once	-	TRBJ2-6	TGTGCGACTGGTCCGGGACATAGCTCTGGGGCCAACGTCCTGACTTTC	CATGPGHSSGANVLTF
TRBV4-3	few	-	TRBJ2-5	TGCGCCAGCAGCCAAGTCTGGGGACAAGAGACCCAGTACTTC	CASSQVWGQETQYF
TRBV6-6	-	-	TRBJ1-4	TGTGCCAGCGGGGACCGTTTAAATGAAAAACTGTTTTTT	CASGDRLNEKLFF
TRBV5-1	-	TRBD2	TRBJ2-1	TGCGCCAGCAGCTTGACTAGCGGGTCCTACAATGAGCAGTTCTTC	CASSLTSGSYNEQFF
TRBV13	-	-	TRBJ2-7	TGTGCCAGCAGCTTATCAGGAGGGGACGAGCAGTACTTC	CASSLSGGDEQYF
TRBV5-1	once	-	TRBJ2-7	TGCGCCACGTGGGGCGTTCCGAGCGAGCAGTACTTC	CATWGVPSEQYF
TRBV9	-	-	TRBJ1-2	TGTGCCAGCAGCAACAGGACGAACTATGGCTACACCTTC	CASSNRTNYGYTF
TRBV9	-	-	TRBJ1-2	TGTGCCAGCAGCGTAGAAGGGTTCGGCTACACCTTC	CASSVEGFGYTF
TRBV10-1	-	-	TRBJ2-6	TGCGCCAGCAGTGAGTCGAAGGGACACCGGTTCAACGTCCTGACTTTC	CASSESKGHRFNVLTF
TRBV5-5	-	-	TRBJ1-1	TGTGCCAGCAGCTCCAACGGACAGTTGAACACTGAAGCTTTCTTT	CASSSNGQLNTEAFF
TRBV5-1	-	TRBD1	TRBJ2-5	TGCGCCAGCAGCTCGAACAGGGGAGAGACCCAGTACTTC	CASSSNRGETQYF
TRBV5-4	-	-	TRBJ1-1	TGTGCCAGCAGCCCCCCCCGTCCGGGGCTCATGACTGAAGCTTTCTTT	CASSPPRPGLMTEAFF
TRBV19	-	-	TRBJ2-1	TGTGCCAGTAGTACTCAGGGGAGCTCCTACAATGAGCAGTTCTTC	CASSTQGSSYNEQFF
TRBV30	-	-	TRBJ2-1	TGTGCCTGGAGTTACCTTTCGCCATATGAGCAGTTCTTC	CAWSYLSPYEQFF
TRBV6-5	-	-	TRBJ1-5	TGTGCCAGCCGACAAGAGGGACTGGGGAATCAGCCCCAGCATTTT	CASRQEGLGNQPQHF
TRBV6-5	-	-	TRBJ1-2	TGTGCCAGCAGTTACTCCGGCCGGAACTATGGCTACACCTTC	CASSYSGRNYGYTF
TRBV30	-	-	TRBJ2-7	TGTGCCTGGACTCGTTTATACTACTCCTACGAGCAGTACTTC	CAWTRLYYSYEQYF
TRBV2	-	-	TRBJ1-4	TGTGCCAGCAGTGATAGAACAACTAATGAAAAACTGTTTTTT	CASSDRTTNEKLFF
TRBV6-4	-	TRBD1	TRBJ1-1	TGTGCCAGCAGTGAAGACAGGGGTACTGAAGCTTTCTTT	CASSEDRGTEAFF
TRBV21-1	-	-	TRBJ1-4	TGTGCCAGCAGCAAAGCGGACAGGCGGGGTGAAAAACTGTTTTTT	CASSKADRRGEKLFF